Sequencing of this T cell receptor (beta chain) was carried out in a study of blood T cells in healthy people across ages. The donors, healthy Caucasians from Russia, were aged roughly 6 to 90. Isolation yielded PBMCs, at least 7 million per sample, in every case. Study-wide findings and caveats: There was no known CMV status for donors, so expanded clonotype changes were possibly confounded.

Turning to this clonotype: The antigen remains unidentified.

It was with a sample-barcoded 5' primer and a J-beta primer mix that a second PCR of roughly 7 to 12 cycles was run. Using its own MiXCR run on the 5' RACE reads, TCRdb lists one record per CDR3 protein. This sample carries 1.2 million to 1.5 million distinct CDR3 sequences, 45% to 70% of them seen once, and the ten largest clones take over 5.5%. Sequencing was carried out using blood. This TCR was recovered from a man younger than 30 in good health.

DNA of the CDR3: TGTGCCAGCGGGGAGAAGGGCCGCCTCTATGGCTACACCTTC. As protein: CASGEKGRLYGYTF. The chain employs TRBV6-1 and TRBJ1-2; D is undetermined. Trimming removed 8 bases from V and 4 bases from J, with 17 bases in between. CDR1 MNHNS and CDR2 SASEGT come from the germline V gene. This CDR3 contains 14 residues.